This T cell receptor beta chain was recorded in a study of blood T cell repertoires in COVID-19. Looked up from germline, CDR1 is WSHSY and CDR2 is SAAADI. The CDR3 is made up of 13 amino acids. Between the trimmed V and J ends, which lost 6 bases and 3 bases, there was a span of 12 bases. Profiling relied on immunoSEQ multiplex PCR, and the TCRdb table lists in-frame clones only, not all of them. Altogether 100,000 or so clones are present, 65% to 80% being singletons, with the ten largest covering under 25%. The source is a man in his 70s with active or convalescent COVID-19. The sequencing sample was made of peripheral blood. The V and J genes are TRBV10-2 and TRBJ2-7, with unresolved D. CDR3 sequence (DNA): TGCGCCAGCAGACAAACAGCTGGCTACGAGCAGTACTTC. This encodes CASRQTAGYEQYF.